Shown below are 15 T cell receptor beta chains from a single sample sequenced in a study of neoadjuvant nivolumab and ipilimumab in lung cancer. Sequenced by immunoSEQ multiplex PCR; TCRdb stores in-frame clones only, minus some. This table holds 25,000 to 30,000 clones, 83% found once. Material: tumor tissue, obtained after neoadjuvant nivolumab, alone or with ipilimumab, at or shortly before surgery. These receptors were taken from an adult with non-small cell lung cancer.

V and J are TRBV11-2 and TRBJ1-5; D not resolved. CDR3 length: 14 residues. The ends were cut back, 1 base at V and 0 bases at J, with 4 bases in the middle. Germline loops: CDR1 SGHAT, CDR2 FQNNGV. The CDR3 region is CASSLADSNQPQHF. CDR3 DNA: TGTGCCAGCAGCTTAGCAGATAGCAATCAGCCCCAGCATTTT.

V gene TRBV18 combines with J gene TRBJ1-4; 10 bases match TRBD1. Germline values: CDR1 KGHSH, CDR2 LQKENI. V lost 4 bases and J lost 5; bases outside the gene matches: 7. The CDR3 covers 16 residues. CDR3 residues: CASSLLPGQGNEKLFF. The CDR3 bases are TGTGCCAGCTCACTTCTCCCGGGACAGGGGAATGAAAAACTGTTTTTT.

CDR3 bases: TGTGCCTGGAAGTGGGGCCCCACGAACACTGAAGCTTTCTTT. Its translation is CAWKWGPTNTEAFF. V is TRBV30 and J is TRBJ1-1; tentatively, D is TRBD1 (5 bases). The V end lost 4 bases, the J end lost 1 base, and 13 bases lay between the germline ends. This CDR3 contains 14 residues. The V gene's germline CDR1 is GTSNPN and CDR2 SVGIG (reference sequence).

The V and J genes are TRBV5-1 and TRBJ1-3, with unresolved D. With 1 base removed from V and 3 bases from J, the gap between germline ends came to 8 bases. CDR3 size: 14 residues. Germline values: CDR1 SGHRS, CDR2 YFSETQ. The CDR3 nucleotides read TGCGCCAGCAGCTTGCAGTCTGGTGGAAACACCATATATTTT. Its protein product is CASSLQSGGNTIYF.

The V gene is TRBV7-2, the J gene TRBJ2-5; D remains ambiguous. Germline CDR1 and CDR2: SGHTA and FQGNSA. Trimming pared 2 bases from V and 4 bases from J, leaving 8 bases between. The CDR3 loop spans 13 amino acids. DNA for the CDR3: TGTGCCAGCAGCTTACTATTCGGAGAGACCCAGTACTTC. Encoded protein: CASSLLFGETQYF.

V and J are TRBV4-1 and TRBJ2-3, with 9 nucleotides matching TRBD1. Germline CDR1 is MGHRA and CDR2 is YSYEKL. Trimming removed 3 bases from V and 6 bases from J; junction bases left unmatched: 4. This CDR3 comprises 14 residues. The CDR3 loop is CASSQGQGFDTQYF. CDR3 DNA sequence: TGCGCCAGCAGCCAGGGACAGGGTTTTGATACGCAGTATTTT.

The genes are TRBV28 and TRBJ2-5, with 10 bases identical to TRBD2. This CDR3 region has 15 residues. Trimming cost V 5 bases and J 3 bases; bases outside gene matches: 6. The germline CDR1 and CDR2 sequences are MDHEN and SYDVKM. The chain's CDR3 is CASSPRGLAEETQYF. The CDR3 coding sequence is TGTGCCAGCAGTCCCCGAGGACTAGCGGAAGAGACCCAGTACTTC.

The V gene is TRBV9, the J gene TRBJ2-5; 9 bases line up with TRBD2. The CDR3 sequence is 14 residues long. In germline, CDR1 is SGDLS, CDR2 YYNGEE. Trimming cost V 9 bases and J 6 bases; bases outside gene matches: 12. The DNA for the CDR3 is TGTGCCACCCGGCGGCGGGAGGGACCGAAGACCCAGTACTTC. It codes for CATRRREGPKTQYF.

A few counts support this clone. The chain recombines TRBV28 with TRBJ1-1; D uncertain. The CDR3 contains 12 residues. V was trimmed by 10 bases and J by 7 bases, leaving 16 bases between them. Germline CDR1 is MDHEN and CDR2 is SYDVKM. CDR3 sequence reads: CATSKDTFEAFF. The CDR3 coding sequence is TGTGCCACCTCGAAAGACACCTTTGAAGCTTTCTTT.

The chain combines TRBV28 with TRBJ1-4; the match to TRBD1 covers 8 bases. Germline CDR1 reads MDHEN; CDR2 reads SYDVKM. V lost 6 bases and J lost 3; bases outside the gene matches: 12. The CDR3 totals 17 residues. This chain's CDR3 is CASSSGGAGTANEKLFF. The CDR3 region has the DNA TGTGCCAGCAGCTCAGGGGGCGCGGGAACTGCTAATGAAAAACTGTTTTTT.

The V call is TRBV7-2, the J call TRBJ2-2; D is possibly TRBD1 (5 bases). The CDR3 runs to 14 residues. V dropped 6 bases and J dropped 8 bases, with 16 bases sitting between them. Germline V CDR1 and CDR2: SGHTA, FQGNSA. The CDR3 DNA reads as TGTGCCAGCAGGCCTCCAGGGCCGCCGGGGGAGCTGTTTTTT. It codes for CASRPPGPPGELFF.

The rearrangement joins TRBV15 to TRBJ1-5; 8 bases agree with TRBD1. Germline loops: CDR1 LNHNV, CDR2 YYDKDF (reference sequence). V lost 4 bases to trimming and J lost 7 bases; unmatched junction nucleotides: 3. The CDR3 sequence is 13 residues long. As DNA, the CDR3 is TGTGCCACCAGCACTCAGGGGGCACAGCCCCAGCATTTT. It translates to CATSTQGAQPQHF.

This clone appeared a few times. The rearrangement joins TRBV29-1 to TRBJ2-3; 7 positions match TRBD1. CDR3 size: 15 residues. In germline, CDR1 is SQVTM, CDR2 ANQGSEA. The ends lost 2 bases at V and 5 bases at J; junction bases unmatched: 10. CDR3 nucleotide sequence: TGCAGCGTTGAAACGCCAGACAGGGTGAGAGATACGCAGTATTTT. Translated, it gives CSVETPDRVRDTQYF.

This clone was picked up one time. J is TRBJ2-3 and V is TRBV5-4; D is unclear. V was cut by 4 bases and J by 0 bases, with 9 bases left in between. Germline V gene data show CDR1 as SGHNT and CDR2 as YYREEE (reference sequence). This CDR3 contains 14 residues. CDR3 in DNA: TGTGCCAGCAGCATAAAAGGGAGCACAGATACGCAGTATTTT. Residues: CASSIKGSTDTQYF.

This clone was seen once. The rearrangement links TRBV11-2 to TRBJ2-3, with D uncertain. The CDR3 runs to 19 residues. The germline gives CDR1 SGHAT, CDR2 FQNNGV. Trimming pared 5 bases from V and 0 bases from J, leaving 24 bases between. The CDR3 sequence is CASSLTLVRILSSTDTQYF. The CDR3 region has the DNA TGTGCCAGCAGCCTGACCCTCGTACGAATACTCTCTAGCACAGATACGCAGTATTTT.